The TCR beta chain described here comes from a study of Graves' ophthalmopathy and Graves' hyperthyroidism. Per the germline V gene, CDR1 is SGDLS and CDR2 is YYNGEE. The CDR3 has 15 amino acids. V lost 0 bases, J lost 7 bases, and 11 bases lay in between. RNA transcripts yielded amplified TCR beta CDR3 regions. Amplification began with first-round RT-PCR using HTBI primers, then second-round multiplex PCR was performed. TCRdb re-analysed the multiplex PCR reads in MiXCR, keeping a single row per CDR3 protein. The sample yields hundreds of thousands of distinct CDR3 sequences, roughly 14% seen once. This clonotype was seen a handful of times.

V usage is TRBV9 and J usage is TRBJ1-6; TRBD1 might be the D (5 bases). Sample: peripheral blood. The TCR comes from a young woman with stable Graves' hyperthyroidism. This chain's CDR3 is CASSVGGGTNSPLHF. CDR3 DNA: TGTGCCAGCAGCGTAGGGGGAGGGACGAATTCACCCCTCCACTTT.